The subject of this entry is one TCR beta chain. What it binds is unknown. The entry originates in a study of T cell responses to AZD1222 COVID-19 vaccine. Study summary: Whether given at about 4 or about 12 weeks, second doses were pooled.

Study results and limitations: The span of vaccine-associated CD4 TCRs extended across spike, with dominance at 160-218 and 743-854. Nearly half of unique spike-specific TCRs reportedly avoided B.1.351 and B.1.1.7 mutated regions.

There are 13 residues in the CDR3. V was trimmed by 3 bases and J by 4 bases, leaving 9 bases between them. Profiled with immunoSEQ multiplex PCR; TCRdb holds only in-frame clones, not every one. The table includes about 97,000 clones, around 89% detected once. The rearrangement uses TRBV12-3 or TRBV12-4 and TRBJ1-1; D is undetermined. The sample consisted of peripheral blood, taken on day 0 of AZD1222 vaccination. The source is an adult in good health. DNA of the CDR3: TGTGCCAGCAGTTTCCAAGGGAGCACTGAAGCTTTCTTT. Translating it yields CASSFQGSTEAFF.